This record covers a single T cell receptor (beta chain). This sample stems from a study of T cell changes during pregnancy in multiple sclerosis. Clones were sequenced by immunoSEQ multiplex PCR, and TCRdb holds only the in-frame ones, with some missing. There are under 65,000 clones in the sample; 90% occur only once, and more than 2.5% lies in the top ten. The CDR3 totals 14 residues. V lost 1 base and J lost 4; bases outside the gene matches: 3. Germline V gene data show CDR1 as SNHLY and CDR2 as FYNNEI. Specimen: peripheral blood, collected in the first trimester of pregnancy. The V gene is TRBV2, the J gene TRBJ1-2; 7 nucleotides line up with TRBD1. This receptor was taken from a female donor in good health, enrolled as a control in a pregnancy study. Here the CDR3 DNA reads TGTGCCAGCAGTGAAGTACAGGGGATCTATGGCTACACCTTC. This sequence encodes CASSEVQGIYGYTF.